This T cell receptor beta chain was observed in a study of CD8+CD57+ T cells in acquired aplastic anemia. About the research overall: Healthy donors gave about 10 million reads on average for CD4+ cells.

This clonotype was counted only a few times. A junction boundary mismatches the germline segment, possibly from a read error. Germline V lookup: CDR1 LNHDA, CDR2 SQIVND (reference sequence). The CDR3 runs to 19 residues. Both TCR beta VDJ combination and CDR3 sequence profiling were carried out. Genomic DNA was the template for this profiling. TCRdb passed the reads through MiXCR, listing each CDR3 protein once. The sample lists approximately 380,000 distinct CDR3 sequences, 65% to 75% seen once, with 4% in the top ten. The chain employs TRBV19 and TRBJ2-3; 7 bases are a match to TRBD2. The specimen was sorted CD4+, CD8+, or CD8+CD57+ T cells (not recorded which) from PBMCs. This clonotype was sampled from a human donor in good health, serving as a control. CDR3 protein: CASSFSPGGRGSSTDTQYF. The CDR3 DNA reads TGCGCCAGCAGCTTCAGTCCGGGGGGACGCGGCTCTAGCACAGATACGCAGTATTTT.